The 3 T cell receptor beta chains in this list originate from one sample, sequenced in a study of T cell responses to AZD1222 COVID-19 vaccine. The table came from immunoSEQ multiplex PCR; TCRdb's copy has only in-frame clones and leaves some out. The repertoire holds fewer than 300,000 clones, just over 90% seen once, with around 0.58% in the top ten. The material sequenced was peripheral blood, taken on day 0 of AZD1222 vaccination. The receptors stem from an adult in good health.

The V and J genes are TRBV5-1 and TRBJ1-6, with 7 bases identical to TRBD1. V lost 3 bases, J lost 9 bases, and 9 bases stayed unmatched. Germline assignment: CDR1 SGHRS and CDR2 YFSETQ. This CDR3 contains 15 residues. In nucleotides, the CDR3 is TGCGCCAGCAGCTCGGCCGGGACAGAGATTTCACCCCTCCACTTT. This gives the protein CASSSAGTEISPLHF.

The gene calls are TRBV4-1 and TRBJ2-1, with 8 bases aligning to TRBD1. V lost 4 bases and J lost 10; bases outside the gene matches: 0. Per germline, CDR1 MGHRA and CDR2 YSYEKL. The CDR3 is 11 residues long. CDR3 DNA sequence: TGCGCCAGCAGCCCAGGGGGCGAGCAGTTCTTC. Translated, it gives CASSPGGEQFF.

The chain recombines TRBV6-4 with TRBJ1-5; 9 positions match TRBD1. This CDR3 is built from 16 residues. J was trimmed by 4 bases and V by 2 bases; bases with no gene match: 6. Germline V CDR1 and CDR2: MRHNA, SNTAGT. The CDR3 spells CASSDLRDRVNQPQHF. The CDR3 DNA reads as TGTGCCAGCAGTGACCTCCGGGACAGGGTAAATCAGCCCCAGCATTTT.